This paragraph reports one T cell receptor beta chain. Germline lookup yields CDR1 MNHEY and CDR2 SVGAGI. This CDR3 contains 13 residues. Trimming shortened V by 5 bases and J by 7 bases, and 12 bases separated the two germline ends. This specimen belongs to a study of OX40 agonist ivuxolimab in advanced cancers. Study context: Every patient in dose escalation had hepatocellular carcinoma, melanoma, renal cell or head and neck cancer. Participants averaged about 66 years of age (range roughly 20 to 90) and were under 90% male.

Measured with immunoSEQ multiplex PCR; TCRdb has only the in-frame clones, and not every one. The sample lists 55,000 to 70,000 clones, 70% to 90% occurring once. This chain uses TRBV6-5 with TRBJ1-5; D unresolved. The clonotype originates from an adult with an advanced solid tumor such as melanoma, head and neck, liver or kidney cancer. The sequencing here drew on CD4+ or CD8+ T cells sorted from blood, taken in a trial of the OX40 agonist ivuxolimab. The CDR3 nucleotides read TGTGCCAGCAGTATTAGTTTCAACCAGCCCCAGCATTTT. It is translated as CASSISFNQPQHF.